The rows below give T cell receptor beta chains drawn from one sample of a study of cytomegalovirus exposure and HLA in healthy donors. Measured with immunoSEQ multiplex PCR; TCRdb has only the in-frame clones, and not every one. The table lists about 180,000 clones, about three quarters of them singletons. Material: PBMCs. These TCRs come from a man in his late teens or twenties in good health and CMV-seronegative. Both conserved end residues are part of each CDR3. Each record gives: D gene, V gene, J gene, clone size, CDR3 protein, CDR3 DNA. The D gene is left open where the match is weak. Clone size is shown for a subset of rows, as once, few, many or a class of expanded clone.

>TRBD1|TRBV2|TRBJ1-6|NA
CASGGTGGKGDSPLHF
TGTGCCAGCGGGGGGACAGGGGGCAAGGGGGACTCACCCCTCCACTTT
>NA|TRBV6-5|TRBJ1-4|NA
CASSPSGEKLFF
TGTGCCAGCAGTCCTTCGGGTGAAAAACTGTTTTTT
>NA|TRBV6-1|TRBJ2-7|NA
CASSEGQDVSEQYF
TGTGCCAGCAGTGAAGGACAGGACGTTAGCGAGCAGTACTTC
>TRBD2|TRBV11-2|TRBJ2-7|NA
CASSREGGPGEQYF
TGTGCCAGCAGCAGGGAGGGCGGCCCGGGCGAGCAGTACTTC
>NA|TRBV5-4|TRBJ2-2|NA
CASRGAGELFF
TGTGCCAGCAGGGGCGCCGGGGAGCTGTTTTTT
>TRBD2|TRBV4-2|TRBJ2-1|medium-sized
CASSQDGTSGGNEQFF
TGTGCCAGCAGCCAAGATGGGACTAGCGGGGGGAATGAGCAGTTCTTC
>NA|TRBV7-9|TRBJ1-1|NA
CASSGGGIGEAFF
TGTGCCAGCAGCGGGGGGGGCATCGGTGAAGCTTTCTTT
>NA|TRBV30|TRBJ2-3|NA
CAWSLHRVTDTQYF
TGTGCCTGGAGCCTGCACCGGGTCACAGATACGCAGTATTTT
>TRBD1|TRBV5-4|TRBJ2-5|few
CASSSPGQGLETQYF
TGTGCCAGCAGCTCACCGGGACAGGGACTGGAGACCCAGTACTTC
>NA|TRBV30|TRBJ2-3|NA
CAWAAGMPTDTQYF
TGTGCCTGGGCCGCCGGGATGCCCACAGATACGCAGTATTTT
>NA|TRBV5-1|TRBJ2-5|NA
CASSWERFGSETQYF
TGCGCCAGCAGCTGGGAGAGGTTCGGGAGTGAGACCCAGTACTTC
>NA|TRBV10-3|TRBJ1-1|NA
CAISESGGVGTEAFF
TGTGCCATCAGTGAGTCGGGAGGGGTGGGGACTGAAGCTTTCTTT
>TRBD1|TRBV6-1|TRBJ1-4|NA
CASSAPGQSRWRNEKLFF
TGTGCCAGCAGTGCACCGGGACAGAGCCGATGGAGGAATGAAAAACTGTTTTTT
>TRBD2|TRBV5-1|TRBJ2-2|NA
CASSLDGGTGELFF
TGCGCCAGCAGCTTGGACGGGGGGACCGGGGAGCTGTTTTTT
>TRBD1|TRBV6-5|TRBJ2-7|NA
CASSPAGGSYEQYF
TGTGCCAGCAGTCCCGCAGGGGGCTCCTACGAGCAGTACTTC
>TRBD2|TRBV5-1|TRBJ2-5|once
CASSPRLAGGQETQYF
TGCGCCAGCAGCCCCCGACTAGCGGGGGGCCAAGAGACCCAGTACTTC
>NA|TRBV6-5|TRBJ2-7|once
CASRDSAYEQYF
TGTGCCAGCAGGGACAGCGCCTACGAGCAGTACTTC
>NA|TRBV5-3|TRBJ2-6|NA
CARSLIDSGANVLTF
TGTGCCAGAAGCTTGATAGACTCTGGGGCCAACGTCCTGACTTTC
>TRBD2|TRBV27|TRBJ2-5|NA
CASSFSGRKETQYF
TGTGCCAGCAGTTTTAGCGGGAGAAAAGAGACCCAGTACTTC
>NA|TRBV15|TRBJ1-1|few
CATSTRTRALAEAFF
TGTGCCACCAGCACACGCACCAGGGCCCTAGCTGAAGCTTTCTTT
>NA|TRBV28|TRBJ1-5|NA
CASGRGAPWSNQPQHF
TGTGCCAGCGGCCGGGGGGCCCCCTGGAGCAATCAGCCCCAGCATTTT
>NA|TRBV5-1|TRBJ1-6|NA
CASSLDSTAENSPLHF
TGCGCCAGCAGCTTGGATTCGACAGCAGAGAATTCACCCCTCCACTTT
>NA|TRBV6-1|TRBJ1-2|NA
CASLGGGHGYTF
TGTGCCAGCCTAGGTGGGGGCCATGGCTACACCTTC
>NA|TRBV4-1|TRBJ1-1|few
CASSDWRDTEAFF
TGCGCCAGCAGCGATTGGAGGGACACTGAAGCTTTCTTT
>NA|TRBV6-5|TRBJ2-1|NA
CASSYINNEQFF
TGTGCCAGCAGTTATATTAACAATGAGCAGTTCTTC
>NA|TRBV18|TRBJ2-5|NA
CATQQGEGLTQYF
TGTGCCACCCAACAAGGAGAAGGCTTAACCCAGTACTTC
>TRBD1|TRBV5-1|TRBJ2-7|few
CASSLGGTGAYEQYF
TGCGCCAGCAGCTTGGGGGGGACAGGGGCGTACGAGCAGTACTTC
>TRBD1|TRBV27|TRBJ2-5|NA
CASSLRQGGETQYF
TGTGCCAGCAGTTTGCGACAGGGGGGCGAGACCCAGTACTTC
>TRBD1|TRBV4-2|TRBJ1-2|NA
CASSPRGLYGDYGYTF
TGTGCCAGCAGTCCTAGGGGGCTCTACGGCGACTATGGCTACACCTTC
>TRBD1|TRBV30|TRBJ1-1|NA
CAWSTHQAGTGRNTEAFF
TGTGCCTGGAGTACTCACCAAGCCGGGACAGGGAGGAACACTGAAGCTTTCTTT
>NA|TRBV6-1|TRBJ1-5|NA
CASSARFSNQPQHF
TGTGCCAGCAGTGCTAGGTTTAGCAATCAGCCCCAGCATTTT
>TRBD1|TRBV5-4|TRBJ1-3|NA
CASSLEGGTGNTIYF
TGTGCCAGCAGCTTGGAAGGGGGCACTGGAAACACCATATATTTT
>NA|TRBV29-1|TRBJ2-1|NA
CSVGPAYNEQFF
TGCAGCGTTGGGCCAGCCTACAATGAGCAGTTCTTC
>NA|TRBV7-2|TRBJ2-5|once
CASSYRGETQYF
TGTGCCAGCAGCTATAGGGGAGAGACCCAGTACTTC
>NA|TRBV18|TRBJ1-2|NA
CASSTRTDYTF
TGTGCCAGCTCAACAAGGACAGATTACACCTTC
>NA|TRBV18|TRBJ2-3|NA
CASSPVPGDGTDTQYF
TGTGCCAGCTCACCAGTCCCGGGAGACGGCACAGATACGCAGTATTTT
>NA|TRBV6-1|TRBJ1-5|few
CASSGAGRNQPQHF
TGTGCCAGCAGTGGGGCAGGGCGCAATCAGCCCCAGCATTTT
>TRBD1|TRBV6-4|TRBJ2-1|NA
CASSDSTGRTGSYNEQFF
TGTGCCAGCAGTGACTCCACCGGCAGGACAGGGTCCTACAATGAGCAGTTCTTC
>TRBD1|TRBV10-3|TRBJ2-5|few
CAISGDKQGARQETQYF
TGTGCCATCAGTGGTGATAAACAGGGGGCCAGACAAGAGACCCAGTACTTC
>NA|TRBV11-2|TRBJ2-2|NA
CASIRDSSMNTGELFF
TGTGCCAGCATCCGGGACTCGTCAATGAACACCGGGGAGCTGTTTTTT
>NA|TRBV19|TRBJ1-2|NA
CASSTNRVGYTF
TGTGCCAGTAGTACAAACAGGGTTGGCTACACCTTC
>TRBD2|TRBV4-2|TRBJ2-5|NA
CASSQVSGRGGETQYF
TGTGCCAGCAGCCAAGTTAGCGGGAGGGGTGGGGAGACCCAGTACTTC
>TRBD1|TRBV5-4|TRBJ2-7|NA
CASSPDRVHEQYF
TGTGCCAGCAGCCCAGACAGGGTCCACGAGCAGTACTTC
>NA|TRBV6-4|TRBJ1-2|NA
CASSPGLNYGYTF
TGTGCCAGCAGTCCCGGACTGAACTATGGCTACACCTTC
>NA|TRBV20-1|TRBJ1-1|NA
CSAHPNTEAFF
TGCAGTGCACACCCGAACACTGAAGCTTTCTTT
>NA|TRBV7-3|TRBJ2-5|NA
CASSQLAGETQYF
TGTGCCAGCAGCCAGCTGGCGGGGGAGACCCAGTACTTC
>NA|TRBV27|TRBJ1-4|NA
CASRGLVNEKLFF
TGTGCCAGCAGGGGACTAGTAAATGAAAAACTGTTTTTT
>NA|TRBV21-1|TRBJ2-3|NA
CASSKGRGGGADTQYF
TGTGCCAGCAGCAAAGGACGGGGGGGCGGGGCGGATACGCAGTATTTT
>TRBD2|TRBV19|TRBJ2-3|NA
CASSRTSGSADTQYF
TGTGCCAGTAGTAGGACTAGCGGGAGCGCAGATACGCAGTATTTT
>TRBD1|TRBV7-8|TRBJ1-1|few
CASSLGDSEAFF
TGCGCCAGCAGCTTAGGGGACAGTGAAGCTTTCTTT
>TRBD1|TRBV19|TRBJ1-5|once
CASSGRTGGYNQPQHF
TGTGCCAGTAGTGGCCGGACAGGGGGTTACAATCAGCCCCAGCATTTT
>TRBD2|TRBV29-1|TRBJ2-5|NA
CSAGGGAGGETQYF
TGCAGCGCCGGGGGAGGGGCAGGTGGAGAGACCCAGTACTTC
>NA|TRBV7-2|TRBJ1-3|NA
CASSLIPEIGNTIYF
TGTGCCAGCAGCTTAATCCCAGAAATTGGAAACACCATATATTTT